The 12 T cell receptor beta chains presented below share a single source sample, sequenced in a study of cytomegalovirus exposure and HLA in healthy donors. Profiled with immunoSEQ multiplex PCR; TCRdb holds only in-frame clones, not every one. The sample lists about 240,000 clones; around 88% were seen once. Specimen: PBMCs. These receptors all come from a woman younger than 45 in good health and CMV-seropositive.

The rearrangement joins TRBV25-1 to TRBJ2-1, with TRBD1 matching over 9 bases. CDR1 and CDR2 (germline): MGHDK, SYGVNS. The junction had 9 bases not matched to a gene; V was cut back by 8 bases and J by 7 bases. The CDR3 is 14 amino acids. CDR3 DNA: TGTGCCAGCGGGGACAGGGTGGACTCGAATGAGCAGTTCTTC. It translates to CASGDRVDSNEQFF. The complete variable domain, with remaining parts taken from reference TRBV25-1 and TRBJ2-1, reads EADIYQTPRYLVIGTGKKITLECSQTMGHDKMYWYQQDPGMELHLIHYSYGVNSTEKGDLSSESTVSRIRTEHFPLTLESARPSHTSQYLCASGDRVDSNEQFFGPGTRLTVL.

V and J are TRBV7-9 and TRBJ1-5, with a weak D call TRBD1 (6 bases). V was cut by 2 bases and J by 6 bases, with 11 bases left in between. The CDR3 sequence is 14 residues long. From germline, CDR1 is SEHNR and CDR2 FQNEAQ (reference sequence). Here the CDR3 reads CASSLRGGGQPQHF. For the CDR3, the DNA is TGTGCCAGCAGCTTAAGGGGGGGCGGTCAGCCCCAGCATTTT.

The chain has TRBV28 and TRBJ2-1; maybe TRBD2 (5 bases). The CDR3 covers 12 residues. Germline V gene lookup returns CDR1 MDHEN and CDR2 SYDVKM. Between the trimmed V and J ends, which lost 6 bases and 9 bases, there was a span of 12 bases. The CDR3 spells CASSPTTGEQFF. CDR3 nucleotide sequence: TGTGCCAGCAGCCCGACTACTGGTGAGCAGTTCTTC.

The chain combines TRBV19 with TRBJ2-7; D might be TRBD2 (5 bases). Trimming stripped 10 bases from V and 0 bases from J, with 10 bases between. The CDR3 runs to 12 residues. The germline V gene encodes CDR1 LNHDA and CDR2 SQIVND (reference sequence). For the CDR3, the DNA is TGTGCCACCAGCCGGGACTCCTACGAGCAGTACTTC. This encodes CATSRDSYEQYF.

The gene calls are TRBV5-1 and TRBJ2-7, with a weak D call TRBD2 (6 bases). The V end was cut by 5 bases, the J end by 0 bases, with 9 bases between. Germline CDR1 SGHRS, CDR2 YFSETQ. The CDR3 is 13 residues long. This CDR3 is CASSRGISYEQYF. CDR3 in DNA: TGCGCCAGCAGTCGCGGGATCTCCTACGAGCAGTACTTC.

The genes are TRBV2 and TRBJ1-1; D is possibly TRBD1 (5 bases). The germline V gene encodes CDR1 SNHLY and CDR2 FYNNEI. There are 12 residues in the CDR3. Trimming left V 3 bases short and J 6 bases short, with 8 bases between. The CDR3: CASSDAGSEAFF. In DNA form, the CDR3 reads TGTGCCAGCAGTGATGCAGGGTCTGAAGCTTTCTTT.

This clone was seen only once. V usage is TRBV27 and J usage is TRBJ2-2; TRBD2 agrees at 7 bases. This CDR3 is built from 16 residues. V was pared by 0 bases and J by 7 bases, with 8 bases of the junction left unmatched. CDR1 and CDR2 from the germline V gene are MNHEY and SMNVEV (reference sequence). The CDR3 DNA is TGTGCCAGCAGTTTATCGTCCGGGACGGGGGGCGGGGAGCTGTTTTTT. It translates to CASSLSSGTGGGELFF.

The J gene is TRBJ2-5, the V gene TRBV2; possibly TRBD2 for D (5 bases). This CDR3 has 14 amino acids. CDR1 and CDR2 from the germline V gene are SNHLY and FYNNEI. The ends were cut back, 5 bases at V and 4 bases at J, with 14 bases in the middle. The CDR3 is CASSYGVGGETQYF. The CDR3 DNA is TGTGCCAGCAGTTATGGGGTAGGAGGAGAGACCCAGTACTTC.

The chain employs TRBV5-1 and TRBJ2-3; TRBD1 aligns across 7 bases. The V gene's germline CDR1 is SGHRS and CDR2 YFSETQ. The ends lost 4 bases at V and 2 bases at J; junction bases unmatched: 10. The length of the CDR3 is 16 residues. CDR3 region: CASSPQVGQNTDTQYF. The CDR3, as DNA: TGCGCCAGCAGCCCCCAGGTGGGACAGAACACAGATACGCAGTATTTT.

This clone has just one count. This chain links TRBV6-1 with TRBJ2-1; D gene uncertain. Germline V lookup: CDR1 MNHNS, CDR2 SASEGT. Trimming took 6 bases from V and 5 from J, leaving 8 bases between them. This CDR3 is 12 amino acids long. The CDR3 region is CASRTENNEQFF. CDR3 in DNA: TGTGCCAGCAGAACCGAGAACAATGAGCAGTTCTTC.

The rearrangement joins TRBV9 to TRBJ1-3; TRBD1 agrees at 8 bases. The CDR3 covers 15 residues. Germline assignment: CDR1 SGDLS and CDR2 YYNGEE. Trimming removed 2 bases from V and 4 bases from J; junction bases left unmatched: 5. CDR3 amino acids: CASSVGQVGGNTIYF. The CDR3 DNA reads as TGTGCCAGCAGCGTGGGACAGGTGGGAGGAAACACCATATATTTT.

V usage is TRBV5-1 and J usage is TRBJ2-2; D call uncertain. Germline assignment: CDR1 SGHRS and CDR2 YFSETQ. Trimming cost V 6 bases and J 0 bases, with 12 bases left between them. The CDR3 has 15 amino acids. CDR3 sequence (DNA): TGCGCCAGCACCCAGACTCACTCGAACACCGGGGAGCTGTTTTTT. This encodes CASTQTHSNTGELFF.